The clone carrying this T cell receptor beta chain was seen just once. The sample's time point: baseline, week 1 (first vaccination visit). This sample's treatment: pre-vaccination baseline after standard-of-care therapy. Newly diagnosed WHO grade 3 or 4 IDH1-mutant, ATRX-lost astrocytomas were identified in the donors. This sample is drawn from a study of a mutant IDH1 vaccine in newly diagnosed glioma. Across the whole study: Most had both radiotherapy and temozolomide beforehand; others had only one.

The protocol was immunoSEQ multiplex PCR, while the TCRdb copy is restricted to in-frame clones and leaves out a portion. The sample carries 65,000 to 70,000 clones, about 86% recorded once. V was clipped by 8 bases and J by 2 bases; unmatched bases: 6. The CDR3 is 14 amino acids. Germline-derived CDR1 and CDR2 are MNHNS and SASEGT. Sequences were derived from PBMCs, sampled from a glioma patient treated with radiotherapy, temozolomide or both. This chain joins TRBV6-1 and TRBJ2-1, with TRBD1 matching over 7 bases. This receptor was taken from a man aged 30-40 years with glioma. The CDR3 loop reads CASGGQSTYNEQFF. The CDR3, as DNA: TGTGCCAGCGGGGGACAGTCTACCTACAATGAGCAGTTCTTC.